These 6 T cell receptor beta chains came from one sample sequenced in a study of blood T cell repertoires in COVID-19. Produced via immunoSEQ multiplex PCR; TCRdb's table is partial and in-frame only. Of a few hundred thousand clones in the sample, 86% were seen once. Sequencing was done on a sample of peripheral blood. These receptors were collected from a woman aged 45-65 years with acute or convalescent COVID-19.

The chain uses TRBV5-4 and TRBJ1-4, with TRBD1 identical over 9 bases. V lost 3 bases, J lost 7 bases, and 10 bases stayed unmatched. Germline-derived CDR1 and CDR2 are SGHNT and YYREEE (reference sequence). The CDR3 loop spans 16 amino acids. In nucleotides, the CDR3 is TGTGCCAGCAGCTCAAATGCCGGGACAGGGTCTGAAAAACTGTTTTTT. Protein product: CASSSNAGTGSEKLFF. Supplemented by reference TRBV5-4 and TRBJ1-4, the full variable domain reads ETGVTQSPTHLIKTRGQQVTLRCSSQSGHNTVSWYQQALGQGPQFIFQYYREEENGRGNFPPRFSGLQFPNYSSELNVNALELDDSALYLCASSSNAGTGSEKLFFGSGTQLSVL.

The V call is TRBV6-5, the J call TRBJ2-7, with TRBD1 matching over 10 bases. Per the germline V gene, CDR1 is MNHEY and CDR2 is SVGAGI. The trim removed 8 bases at V and 2 bases at J, leaving 9 bases unmatched. This CDR3 is 15 amino acids long. The CDR3 sequence: CASLNPGTGAYEQYF. DNA for the CDR3: TGTGCCAGCCTAAATCCCGGGACAGGGGCCTACGAGCAGTACTTC.

The count of this clone is one. The V and J genes are TRBV7-3 and TRBJ2-1; D perhaps matches TRBD2 (6 bases). Trimming removed 5 bases from V and 4 bases from J, with 30 bases in between. The V gene's germline CDR1 is SGHTA and CDR2 FQGTGA. The CDR3 loop spans 20 amino acids. CDR3 in DNA: TGTGCCAGCAGCCCGGCGCGAGGGGACTCCACCAACGCATATTACAATGAGCAGTTCTTC. This translates into CASSPARGDSTNAYYNEQFF.

V usage is TRBV6-1 and J usage is TRBJ1-2, with 10 positions matching TRBD1. Germline V gene data show CDR1 as MNHNS and CDR2 as SASEGT. This CDR3 region has 17 residues. Trimming removed 0 bases from V and 4 bases from J; junction bases left unmatched: 8. This CDR3 is CASSEARDRGHLYGYTF. The CDR3 DNA sequence: TGTGCCAGCAGTGAAGCAAGGGACAGGGGACACCTCTATGGCTACACCTTC.

The chain carries TRBV5-4 and TRBJ2-7, with a tentative D call TRBD2 (6 bases). The CDR3 runs 14 residues. V lost 2 bases to trimming and J lost 6 bases, with 15 bases between them. CDR1 and CDR2 (germline): SGHNT, YYREEE (reference sequence). CDR3 in DNA: TGTGCCAGCAGCTTCGGCGGGACCCGGGGCGAGCAGTACTTC. Encoded protein: CASSFGGTRGEQYF.

V usage is TRBV7-2 and J usage is TRBJ1-2; 7 bases fit TRBD1. The CDR3 length is 13 residues. The trim removed 4 bases at V and 5 bases at J, leaving 4 bases unmatched. CDR1 and CDR2 (germline): SGHTA, FQGNSA. The CDR3 DNA reads as TGTGCCAGCAGCTCCCTACAGGGGTATGGCTACACCTTC. Translating it yields CASSSLQGYGYTF.